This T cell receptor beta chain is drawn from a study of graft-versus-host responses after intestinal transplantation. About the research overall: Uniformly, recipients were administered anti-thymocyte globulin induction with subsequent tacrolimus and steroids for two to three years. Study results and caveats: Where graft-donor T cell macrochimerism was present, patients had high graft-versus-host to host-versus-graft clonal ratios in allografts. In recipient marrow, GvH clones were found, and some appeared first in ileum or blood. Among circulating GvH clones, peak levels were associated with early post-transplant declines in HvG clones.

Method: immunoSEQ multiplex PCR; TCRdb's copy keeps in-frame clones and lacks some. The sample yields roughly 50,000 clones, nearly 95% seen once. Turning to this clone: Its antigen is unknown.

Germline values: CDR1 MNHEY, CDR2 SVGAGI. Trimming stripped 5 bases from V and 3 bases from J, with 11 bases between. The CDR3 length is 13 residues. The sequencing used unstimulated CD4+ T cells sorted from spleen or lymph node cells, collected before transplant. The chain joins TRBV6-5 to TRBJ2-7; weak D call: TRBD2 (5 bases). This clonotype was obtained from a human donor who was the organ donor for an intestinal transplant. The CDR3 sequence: CASSGLPDYEQYF. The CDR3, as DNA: TGTGCCAGCAGTGGACTTCCCGACTACGAGCAGTACTTC.